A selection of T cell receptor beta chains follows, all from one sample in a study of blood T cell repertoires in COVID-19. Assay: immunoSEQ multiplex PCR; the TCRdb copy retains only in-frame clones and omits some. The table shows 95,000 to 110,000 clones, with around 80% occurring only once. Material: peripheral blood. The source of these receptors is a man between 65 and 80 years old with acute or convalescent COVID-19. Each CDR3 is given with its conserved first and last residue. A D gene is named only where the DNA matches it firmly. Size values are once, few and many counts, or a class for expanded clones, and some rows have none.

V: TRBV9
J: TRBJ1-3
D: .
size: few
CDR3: CASSVVADASSGNTIYF
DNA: TGTGCCAGCAGCGTAGTTGCGGATGCTAGCTCTGGAAACACCATATATTTT

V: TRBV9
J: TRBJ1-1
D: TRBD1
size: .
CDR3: CASSGRPGQGGTEAFF
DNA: TGTGCCAGCAGCGGCCGACCGGGACAGGGAGGGACTGAAGCTTTCTTT

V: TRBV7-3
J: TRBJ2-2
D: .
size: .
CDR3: CASSYGTANTGELFF
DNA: TGTGCCAGCAGCTACGGGACTGCTAACACCGGGGAGCTGTTTTTT

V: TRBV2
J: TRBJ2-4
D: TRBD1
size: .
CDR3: CASSVSLGQGIQYF
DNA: TGTGCCAGCAGTGTCTCTTTGGGACAGGGGATTCAGTACTTC

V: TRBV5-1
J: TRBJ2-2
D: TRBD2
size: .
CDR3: CASSLEASGYTGELFF
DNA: TGCGCCAGCAGCTTGGAGGCTAGCGGATACACCGGGGAGCTGTTTTTT

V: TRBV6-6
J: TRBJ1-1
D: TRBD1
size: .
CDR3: CASSAGTGRSAFF
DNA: TGTGCCAGCAGTGCCGGGACAGGGAGGAGCGCTTTCTTT

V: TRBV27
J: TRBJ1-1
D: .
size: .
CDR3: CASSLHGEGPWDTEAFF
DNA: TGTGCCAGCAGTTTGCATGGGGAGGGACCGTGGGACACTGAAGCTTTCTTT

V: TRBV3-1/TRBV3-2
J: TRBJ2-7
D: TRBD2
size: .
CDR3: CASSFSGGAEEQYF
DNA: TGTGCCAGCAGCTTTAGCGGGGGGGCCGAGGAGCAGTACTTC

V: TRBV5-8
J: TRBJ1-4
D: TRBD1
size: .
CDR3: CASSLGGQVGSEKLFF
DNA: TGTGCCAGCAGCTTGGGGGGACAGGTTGGAAGCGAAAAACTGTTTTTT

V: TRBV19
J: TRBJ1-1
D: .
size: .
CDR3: CASSTGYGYTEAFF
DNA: TGTGCCAGTAGCACAGGGTACGGGTACACTGAAGCTTTCTTT

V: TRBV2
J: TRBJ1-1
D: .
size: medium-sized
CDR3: CASSDRDTEAFF
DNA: TGTGCCAGCAGTGACAGGGACACTGAAGCTTTCTTT

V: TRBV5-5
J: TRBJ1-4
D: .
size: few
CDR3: CASSLVPATNEKLFF
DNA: TGTGCCAGCAGCTTGGTGCCAGCAACTAATGAAAAACTGTTTTTT

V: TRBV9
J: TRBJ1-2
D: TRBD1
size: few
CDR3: CASRGDREGYGYTF
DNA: TGTGCCAGCAGGGGGGACAGGGAAGGGTATGGCTACACCTTC

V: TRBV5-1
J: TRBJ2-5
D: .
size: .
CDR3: CASSLVGAGEETQYF
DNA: TGCGCCAGCAGCTTGGTGGGCGCTGGGGAGGAGACCCAGTACTTC

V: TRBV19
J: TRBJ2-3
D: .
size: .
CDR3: CASSFLTDTQYF
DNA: TGTGCCAGTAGTTTCCTCACAGATACGCAGTATTTT

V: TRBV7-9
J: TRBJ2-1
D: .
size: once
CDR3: CASSLGQGNEQFF
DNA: TGTGCCAGCAGCTTAGGCCAGGGAAATGAGCAGTTCTTC

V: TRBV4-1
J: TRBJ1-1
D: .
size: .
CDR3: CASSHPQNTEAFF
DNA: TGCGCCAGCAGCCACCCACAGAACACTGAAGCTTTCTTT

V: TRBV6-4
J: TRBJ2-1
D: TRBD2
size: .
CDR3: CASSPLAGGDNEQFF
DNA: TGTGCCAGCAGTCCCCTAGCGGGGGGGGACAATGAGCAGTTCTTC

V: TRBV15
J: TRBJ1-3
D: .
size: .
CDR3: CATSRDRGQFSGNTIYF
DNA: TGTGCCACCAGCAGAGACCGCGGACAGTTCTCTGGAAACACCATATATTTT

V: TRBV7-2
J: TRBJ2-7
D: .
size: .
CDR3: CASTPQRQGHEQYF
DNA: TGTGCCAGCACCCCTCAACGGCAGGGCCACGAGCAGTACTTC

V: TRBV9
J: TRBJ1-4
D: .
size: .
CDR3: CASSAGGEKLFF
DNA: TGTGCCAGCAGCGCCGGGGGTGAAAAACTGTTTTTT

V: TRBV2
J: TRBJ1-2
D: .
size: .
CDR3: CASSEAAAGDGYTF
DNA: TGTGCCAGCAGTGAAGCGGCGGCAGGGGATGGCTACACCTTC

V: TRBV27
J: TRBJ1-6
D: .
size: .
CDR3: CASKLVGSGNNSPLHF
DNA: TGTGCCAGCAAGTTGGTAGGGAGTGGGAATAATTCACCCCTCCACTTT

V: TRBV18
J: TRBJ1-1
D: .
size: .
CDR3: CASSLDSTEAFF
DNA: TGTGCCAGCTCACTCGATAGCACTGAAGCTTTCTTT

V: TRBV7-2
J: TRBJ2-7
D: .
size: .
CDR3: CASSLAAGKGGYEQYF
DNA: TGTGCCAGCAGCTTAGCGGCCGGGAAAGGAGGCTACGAGCAGTACTTC

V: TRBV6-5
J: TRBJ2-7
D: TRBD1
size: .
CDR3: CASRRQGQGEQYF
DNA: TGTGCCAGCAGGAGACAGGGACAGGGCGAGCAGTACTTC

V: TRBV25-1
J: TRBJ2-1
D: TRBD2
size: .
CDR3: CASSRTSVYNEQFF
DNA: TGTGCCAGCAGTAGGACTAGCGTGTACAATGAGCAGTTCTTC

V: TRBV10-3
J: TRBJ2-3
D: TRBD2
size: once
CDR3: CAISSRRGAGADTQYF
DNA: TGTGCCATCAGTTCCAGGCGGGGGGCCGGGGCAGATACGCAGTATTTT

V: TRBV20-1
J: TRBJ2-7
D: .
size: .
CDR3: CSARDINEQYF
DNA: TGCAGTGCTAGAGATATAAACGAGCAGTACTTC

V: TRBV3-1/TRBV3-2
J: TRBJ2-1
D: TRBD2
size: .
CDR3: CASSQERGLAEYNEQFF
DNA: TGTGCCAGCAGCCAAGAGCGGGGACTAGCGGAGTACAATGAGCAGTTCTTC

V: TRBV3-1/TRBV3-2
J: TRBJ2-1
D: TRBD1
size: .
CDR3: CASSHGTVGNEQFF
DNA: TGTGCCAGCAGCCACGGGACAGTGGGCAATGAGCAGTTCTTC

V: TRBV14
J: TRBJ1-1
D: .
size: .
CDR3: CASSPGSFLNTEAFF
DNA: TGTGCCAGCAGCCCCGGGTCTTTTCTGAACACTGAAGCTTTCTTT

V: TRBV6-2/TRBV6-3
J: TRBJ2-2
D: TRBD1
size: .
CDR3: CASSYDLDRGGELFF
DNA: TGTGCCAGCAGTTACGATTTGGACAGGGGAGGGGAGCTGTTTTTT

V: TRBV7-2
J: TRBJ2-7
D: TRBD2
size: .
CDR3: CASSVAGISGEQYF
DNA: TGTGCCAGCAGCGTAGCGGGAATCTCAGGGGAGCAGTACTTC

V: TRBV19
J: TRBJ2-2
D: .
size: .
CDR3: CASNPDWNTGELFF
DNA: TGTGCCAGTAATCCCGACTGGAACACCGGGGAGCTGTTTTTT

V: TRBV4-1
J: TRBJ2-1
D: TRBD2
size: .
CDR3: CASSPSERGGPYNEQFF
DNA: TGCGCCAGCAGCCCCTCGGAGCGGGGGGGCCCCTACAATGAGCAGTTCTTC